This T cell receptor (beta chain) was recovered during a study of prognosis after radiotherapy for stage I lung cancer. With respect to this clonotype: Its cognate antigen is unknown.

The CDR3 runs to 15 residues. CDR1 and CDR2 from the germline V gene are KGHDR and SFDVKD. V dropped 5 bases and J dropped 6; count of bases not matched to a gene: 8. Study findings and constraints: Unique TCR clone counts went down once patients had stereotactic body radiation therapy, median approximately 10,000 versus 7,000. Lower Shannon entropy values were found after stereotactic body radiation therapy in patients who developed distant metastases.

With two-round multiplex PCR, TCR beta CDR3 sequences were amplified from genomic DNA. Every TRBV and TRBJ gene had its own specific primer in first-round PCR. Universal primers were what the second PCR round used. TCRdb fed the multiplex PCR reads into MiXCR, producing one record per CDR3 protein. The table includes 30,000 to 35,000 distinct CDR3 sequences, about half detected once. The chain couples TRBV24-1 to TRBJ1-5; 8 bases align to TRBD1. This clonotype was obtained from a donor of 50 years or more with non-small cell lung cancer. Sequenced material: PBMCs, taken before or after stereotactic body radiation therapy (not recorded which). The CDR3, as DNA: TGTGCCACCAGTGTAATGGGACAGGCAGGTCAGCCCCAGCATTTT. Protein product: CATSVMGQAGQPQHF.